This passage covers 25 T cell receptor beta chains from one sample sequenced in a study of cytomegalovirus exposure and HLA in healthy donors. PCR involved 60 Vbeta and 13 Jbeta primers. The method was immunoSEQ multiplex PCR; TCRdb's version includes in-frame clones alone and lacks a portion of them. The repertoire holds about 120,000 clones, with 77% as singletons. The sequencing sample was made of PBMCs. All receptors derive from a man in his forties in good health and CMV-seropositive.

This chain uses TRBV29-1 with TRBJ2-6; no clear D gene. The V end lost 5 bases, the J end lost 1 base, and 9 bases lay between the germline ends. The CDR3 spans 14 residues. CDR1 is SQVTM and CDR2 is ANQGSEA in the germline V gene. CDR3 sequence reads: CSVLAGSGANVLTF. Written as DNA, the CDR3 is TGCAGCGTTTTGGCTGGTTCTGGGGCCAACGTCCTGACTTTC. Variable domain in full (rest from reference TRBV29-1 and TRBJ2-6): SAVISQKPSRDICQRGTSLTIQCQVDSQVTMMFWYRQQPGQSLTLIATANQGSEATYESGFVIDKFPISRPNLTFSTLTVSNMSPEDSSIYLCSVLAGSGANVLTFGAGSRLTVL.

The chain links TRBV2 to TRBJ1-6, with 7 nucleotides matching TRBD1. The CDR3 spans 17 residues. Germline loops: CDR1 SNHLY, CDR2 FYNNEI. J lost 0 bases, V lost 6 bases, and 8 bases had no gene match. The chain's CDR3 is CASSQDRPSSYNSPLHF. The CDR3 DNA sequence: TGTGCCAGCAGCCAGGACAGGCCGAGCTCCTATAATTCACCCCTCCACTTT.

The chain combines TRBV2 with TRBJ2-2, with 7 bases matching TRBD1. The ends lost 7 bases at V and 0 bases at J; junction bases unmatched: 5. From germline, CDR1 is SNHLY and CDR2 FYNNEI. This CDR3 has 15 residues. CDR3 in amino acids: CASKGQPSNTGELFF. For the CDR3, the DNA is TGTGCCAGCAAGGGACAGCCGTCGAACACCGGGGAGCTGTTTTTT.

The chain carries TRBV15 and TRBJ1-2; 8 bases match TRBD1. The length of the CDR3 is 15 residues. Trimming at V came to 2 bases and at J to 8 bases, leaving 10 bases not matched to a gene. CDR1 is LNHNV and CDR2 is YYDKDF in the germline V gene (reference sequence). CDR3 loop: CATSRSKGRGQGYTF. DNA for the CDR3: TGTGCCACCAGCAGATCCAAGGGCAGGGGGCAAGGCTACACCTTC.

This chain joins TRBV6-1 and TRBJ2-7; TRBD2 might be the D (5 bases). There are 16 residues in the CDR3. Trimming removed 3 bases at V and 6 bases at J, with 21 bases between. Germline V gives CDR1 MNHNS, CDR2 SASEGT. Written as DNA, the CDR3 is TGTGCCAGCAGTGAGGACCCGGGGAGCCGCAAAGGCGAGCAGTACTTC. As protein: CASSEDPGSRKGEQYF.

The chain's CDR3 is CASSVQGGNSPLHF. DNA for the CDR3: TGTGCCAGCAGCGTCCAGGGGGGTAATTCACCCCTCCACTTT. The chain joins TRBV2 to TRBJ1-6; 7 bases map to TRBD1. V lost 6 bases and J lost 6; bases outside the gene matches: 5. The CDR3 length is 14 residues. The V gene's germline CDR1 is SNHLY and CDR2 FYNNEI.

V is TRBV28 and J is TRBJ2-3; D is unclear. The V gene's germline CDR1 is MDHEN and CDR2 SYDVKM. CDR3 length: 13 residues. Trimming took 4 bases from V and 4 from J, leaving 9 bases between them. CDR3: CASSSDTSDTQYF. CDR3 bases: TGTGCCAGCAGTTCAGACACCTCAGATACGCAGTATTTT.

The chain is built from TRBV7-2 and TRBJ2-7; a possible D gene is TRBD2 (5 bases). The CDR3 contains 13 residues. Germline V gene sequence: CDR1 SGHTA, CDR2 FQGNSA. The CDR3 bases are TGTGCAGGAGCTCGAGCGGTCGACTACGAGCAGTACTTC. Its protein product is CAGARAVDYEQYF.

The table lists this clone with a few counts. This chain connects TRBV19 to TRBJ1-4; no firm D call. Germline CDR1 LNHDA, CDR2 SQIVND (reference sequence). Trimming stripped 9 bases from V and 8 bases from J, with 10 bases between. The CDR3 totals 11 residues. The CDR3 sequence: CASTVGEKLFF. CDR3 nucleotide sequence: TGTGCCAGCACCGTCGGGGAAAAACTGTTTTTT.

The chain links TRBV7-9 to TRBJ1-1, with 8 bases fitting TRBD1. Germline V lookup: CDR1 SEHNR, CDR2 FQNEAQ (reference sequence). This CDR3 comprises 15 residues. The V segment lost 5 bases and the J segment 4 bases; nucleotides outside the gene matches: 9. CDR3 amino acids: CASSPQGAIFTEAFF. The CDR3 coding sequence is TGTGCCAGCAGCCCGCAGGGGGCTATATTCACTGAAGCTTTCTTT.

The CDR3 nucleotides are TGTGCCATCAGTGAGTTAGCAGGGGCGAAGGGGGATACGCAGTATTTT. This sequence encodes CAISELAGAKGDTQYF. The chain has TRBV10-3 and TRBJ2-3; possibly TRBD1 for D (6 bases). CDR1 and CDR2 (germline): ENHRY, SYGVKD. This CDR3 is 16 amino acids long. The germline V and J ends were trimmed by 1 base and 6 bases, with 17 bases remaining between them.

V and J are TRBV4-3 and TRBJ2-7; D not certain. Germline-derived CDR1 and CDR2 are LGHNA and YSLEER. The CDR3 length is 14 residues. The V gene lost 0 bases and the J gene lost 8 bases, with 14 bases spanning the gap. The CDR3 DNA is TGCGCCAGCAGCCAAGACGGTACTACCCCTCAGCAGTACTTC. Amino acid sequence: CASSQDGTTPQQYF.

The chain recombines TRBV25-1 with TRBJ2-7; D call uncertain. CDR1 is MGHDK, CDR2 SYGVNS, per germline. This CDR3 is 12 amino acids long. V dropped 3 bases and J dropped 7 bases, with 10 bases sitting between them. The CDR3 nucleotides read TGTGCCAGCAGTGATAAGCGTGGGGAGCAGTACTTC. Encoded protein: CASSDKRGEQYF.

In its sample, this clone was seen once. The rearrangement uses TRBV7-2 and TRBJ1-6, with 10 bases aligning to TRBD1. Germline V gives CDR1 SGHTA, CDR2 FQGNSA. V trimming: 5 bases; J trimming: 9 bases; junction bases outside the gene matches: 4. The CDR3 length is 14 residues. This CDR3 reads CASSTGQGTSPLHF. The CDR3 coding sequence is TGTGCCAGCAGCACGGGACAGGGGACTTCACCCCTCCACTTT.

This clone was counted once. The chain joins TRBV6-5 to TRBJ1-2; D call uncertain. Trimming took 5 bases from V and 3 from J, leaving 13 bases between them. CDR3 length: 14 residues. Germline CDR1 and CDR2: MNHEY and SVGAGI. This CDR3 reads CASSVRWADYGYTF. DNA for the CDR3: TGTGCCAGCAGTGTCCGATGGGCCGACTATGGCTACACCTTC.

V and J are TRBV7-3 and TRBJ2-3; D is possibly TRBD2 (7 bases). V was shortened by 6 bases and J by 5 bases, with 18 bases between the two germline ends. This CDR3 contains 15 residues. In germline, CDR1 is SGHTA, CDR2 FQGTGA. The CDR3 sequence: CASSLGGAGGDTQYF. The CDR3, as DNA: TGTGCCAGCAGTCTTGGGGGGGCCGGGGGAGATACGCAGTATTTT.

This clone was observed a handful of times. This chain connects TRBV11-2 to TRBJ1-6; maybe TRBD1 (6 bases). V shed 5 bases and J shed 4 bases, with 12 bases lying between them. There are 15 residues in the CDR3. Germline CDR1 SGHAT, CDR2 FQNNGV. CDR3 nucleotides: TGTGCCAGCAGCAGCAGGGGTCTTTATAATTCACCCCTCCACTTT. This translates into CASSSRGLYNSPLHF.

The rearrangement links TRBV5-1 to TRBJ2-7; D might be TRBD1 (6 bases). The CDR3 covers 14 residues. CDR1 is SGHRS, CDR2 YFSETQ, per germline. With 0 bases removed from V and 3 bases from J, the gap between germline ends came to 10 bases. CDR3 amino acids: CASSLGQVNYEQYF. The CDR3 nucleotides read TGCGCCAGCAGCTTGGGACAGGTGAACTACGAGCAGTACTTC.

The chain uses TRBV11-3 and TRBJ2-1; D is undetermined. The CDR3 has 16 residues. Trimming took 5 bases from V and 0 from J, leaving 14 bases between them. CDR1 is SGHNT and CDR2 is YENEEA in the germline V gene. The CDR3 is CASSPRSATSYNEQFF. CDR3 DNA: TGTGCCAGCAGCCCGCGGTCGGCTACCTCCTACAATGAGCAGTTCTTC.

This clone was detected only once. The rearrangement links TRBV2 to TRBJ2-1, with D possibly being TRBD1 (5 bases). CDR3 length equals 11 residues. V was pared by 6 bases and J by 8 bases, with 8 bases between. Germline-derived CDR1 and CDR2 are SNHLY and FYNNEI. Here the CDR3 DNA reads TGTGCCAGCAGCCCAGGGTATGAGCAGTTCTTC. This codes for CASSPGYEQFF.

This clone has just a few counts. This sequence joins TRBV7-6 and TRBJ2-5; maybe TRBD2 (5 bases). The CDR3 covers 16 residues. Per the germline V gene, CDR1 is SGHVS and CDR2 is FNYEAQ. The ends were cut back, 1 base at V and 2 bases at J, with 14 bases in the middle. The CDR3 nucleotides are TGTGCCAGCAGCTTAGAATCGGGGTCATCTCAAGAGACCCAGTACTTC. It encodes CASSLESGSSQETQYF.

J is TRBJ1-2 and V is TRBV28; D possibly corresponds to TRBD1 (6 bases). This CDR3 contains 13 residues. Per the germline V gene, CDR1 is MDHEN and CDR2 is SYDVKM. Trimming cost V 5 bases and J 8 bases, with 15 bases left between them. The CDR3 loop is CASSPQGFWGYTF. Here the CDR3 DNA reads TGTGCCAGCAGTCCACAGGGATTTTGGGGCTACACCTTC.

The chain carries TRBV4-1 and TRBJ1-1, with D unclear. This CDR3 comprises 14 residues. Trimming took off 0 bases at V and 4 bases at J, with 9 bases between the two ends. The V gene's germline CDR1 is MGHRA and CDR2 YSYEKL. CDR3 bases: TGCGCCAGCAGCCAAGATTTGGCCCCCACTGAAGCTTTCTTT. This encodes CASSQDLAPTEAFF.

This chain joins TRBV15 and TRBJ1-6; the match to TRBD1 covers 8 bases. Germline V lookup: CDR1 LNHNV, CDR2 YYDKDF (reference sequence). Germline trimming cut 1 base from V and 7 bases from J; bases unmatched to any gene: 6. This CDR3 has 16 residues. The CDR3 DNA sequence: TGTGCCACCAGCAGAGCCTGGGACAGGTTGAATTCACCCCTCCACTTT. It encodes CATSRAWDRLNSPLHF.

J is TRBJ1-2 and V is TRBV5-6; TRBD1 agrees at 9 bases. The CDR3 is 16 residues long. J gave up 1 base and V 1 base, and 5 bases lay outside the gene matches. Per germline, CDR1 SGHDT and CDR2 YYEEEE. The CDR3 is CASSLTPTGGNYGYTF. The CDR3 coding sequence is TGTGCCAGCAGCTTGACACCGACAGGGGGTAACTATGGCTACACCTTC.